The entry that follows covers one T cell receptor beta chain sequence. Antigen specificity is unknown. The germline gene is not matched at one end of the junction; a read error may be the cause. The CDR3 covers 12 residues. The germline gives CDR1 SQVTM, CDR2 ANQGSEA. This specimen belongs to a study of blood T cells in healthy people across ages. Study-wide findings and caveats: There were more naive CD4+ cells and higher diversity in long-lived donors than in aged donors. A roughly linear age-dependent decrease characterized TCR beta diversity per million T cells. Considered underestimates were the diversity estimates obtained from one million T cells.

Every sample gave at least 5 micrograms of total RNA when it was extracted. It was with a sample-barcoded 5' primer and a J-beta primer mix that a second PCR of roughly 6 to 12 cycles was run. TCRdb re-analysed the 5' RACE reads in MiXCR, keeping a single row per CDR3 protein. The sample yields 890,000 or so distinct CDR3 sequences, 62% seen once. V gene TRBV29-1 combines with J gene TRBJ2-5; no clear D. The DNA end lines up better with TRBJ2-1; the J call may be wrong. The sequence derives from a man aged 30 to 39 in good health. What was sequenced was blood. The CDR3 here is CIVGWLQETQFF. The CDR3 region has the DNA TGCATCGTTGGGTGGCTACAAGAGACCCAGTTCTTC.